This passage covers 24 T cell receptor beta chains from one sample sequenced in a study of cytomegalovirus exposure and HLA in healthy donors. The PCR had 60 Vbeta and 13 Jbeta primers. The method was immunoSEQ multiplex PCR; TCRdb's version includes in-frame clones alone and lacks a portion of them. The sample has more than 95,000 clones; approximately 80% are singletons. The specimen sequenced was PBMCs. The receptors originated from a woman younger than 35 in good health and CMV-seropositive.

The genes are TRBV11-2 and TRBJ2-1; 8 bases are shared with TRBD2. V shed 1 base, J shed 9 bases, and the junction held 11 bases outside the gene matches. The CDR3 sequence is 16 residues long. CDR1 and CDR2 from the germline V gene are SGHAT and FQNNGV. The CDR3: CASSLGVGRAEGEQFF. The CDR3 DNA sequence: TGTGCCAGCAGCTTAGGAGTCGGGAGGGCCGAGGGTGAGCAGTTCTTC.

The rearrangement uses TRBV19 and TRBJ2-3; D is possibly TRBD1 (6 bases). Germline V lookup: CDR1 LNHDA, CDR2 SQIVND (reference sequence). Trimming cost V 5 bases and J 4 bases, with 10 bases left between them. The CDR3 sequence is 13 residues long. CDR3 DNA sequence: TGTGCCAGTAGTGATAGGACAGCAGATACGCAGTATTTT. This sequence encodes CASSDRTADTQYF.

This clone has only a few counts. This sequence joins TRBV7-9 and TRBJ2-5; TRBD2 matches at 7 bases. V lost 11 bases and J lost 2; bases outside the gene matches: 8. Germline CDR1 SEHNR, CDR2 FQNEAQ (reference sequence). This CDR3 is 13 amino acids long. CDR3 sequence (DNA): TGTGCCTGCGGGGACTATTTTCAAGAGACCCAGTACTTC. The encoded protein is CACGDYFQETQYF.

The V call is TRBV9, the J call TRBJ2-7; 8 nucleotides match TRBD1. The germline CDR1 and CDR2 sequences are SGDLS and YYNGEE. The CDR3 runs 16 residues. Trimming at V came to 0 bases and at J to 0 bases, leaving 5 bases not matched to a gene. The CDR3 reads CASSVGGQAISYEQYF. As DNA, the CDR3 is TGTGCCAGCAGCGTAGGGGGACAGGCAATCTCCTACGAGCAGTACTTC.

The chain carries TRBV6-1 and TRBJ2-7; 9 bases align to TRBD1. Germline V gene sequence: CDR1 MNHNS, CDR2 SASEGT. The trim removed 6 bases at V and 3 bases at J, leaving 3 bases unmatched. The CDR3 contains 13 residues. For the CDR3, the DNA is TGTGCCAGCAGCGGGACAGGGAGCTACGAGCAGTACTTC. Translating it yields CASSGTGSYEQYF.

The CDR3 sequence: CASRPSLPSYEQYF. In nucleotides, the CDR3 is TGTGCCAGCAGACCGAGCCTCCCATCCTACGAGCAGTACTTC. This chain uses TRBV25-1 with TRBJ2-7; D call uncertain. Germline CDR1 MGHDK, CDR2 SYGVNS. The V and J ends lost 6 bases and 1 base respectively, with 13 bases between them. The CDR3 extends over 14 amino acids.

The gene calls are TRBV28 and TRBJ2-7; no definite D call. In germline, CDR1 is MDHEN, CDR2 SYDVKM. The CDR3 consists of 13 residues. V lost 3 bases to trimming and J lost 3 bases, with 9 bases between them. The CDR3 coding sequence is TGTGCCAGCAGTTTCAACAACTACTACGAGCAGTACTTC. Protein: CASSFNNYYEQYF.

J is TRBJ2-7 and V is TRBV5-4, with 10 bases identical to TRBD2. The V and J ends lost 4 bases and 7 bases, in that order; junction bases with no gene match: 14. The germline CDR1 and CDR2 sequences are SGHNT and YYREEE (reference sequence). The CDR3 runs to 16 residues. CDR3 region: CASSLGGLAPTLEQYF. Written as DNA, the CDR3 is TGTGCCAGCAGCCTCGGGGGACTAGCGCCAACCCTGGAGCAGTACTTC.

The chain links TRBV5-6 to TRBJ2-4; D may be TRBD2 (5 bases). Looked up from germline, CDR1 is SGHDT and CDR2 is YYEEEE. V was cut by 0 bases and J by 2 bases, with 6 bases left in between. The CDR3 extends over 14 amino acids. The CDR3 here is CASSLGGTKNIQYF. The CDR3 nucleotides are TGTGCCAGCAGCTTGGGAGGGACCAAAAACATTCAGTACTTC.

The chain carries TRBV6-1 and TRBJ2-7; possibly TRBD2 for D (5 bases). CDR1 and CDR2 from the germline V gene are MNHNS and SASEGT. Trimming left V 10 bases short and J 0 bases short, with 16 bases between. The CDR3 runs to 14 residues. CDR3 sequence (DNA): TGTGCCACTAAGGAGGACTTGAGCTCCTACGAGCAGTACTTC. This sequence encodes CATKEDLSSYEQYF.

The CDR3 sequence: CASSIRDRGQGYTF. The CDR3, as DNA: TGTGCCAGCAGTATACGGGACAGGGGGCAAGGCTACACCTTC. V is TRBV28 and J is TRBJ1-2; TRBD1 agrees at 12 bases. The V gene's germline CDR1 is MDHEN and CDR2 SYDVKM. The CDR3 is made up of 14 amino acids. Trimming took 5 bases from V and 8 from J; bases not matched to a gene: 6.

The V and J genes are TRBV19 and TRBJ1-2; possible D gene TRBD1, 5 bases. V lost 7 bases, J lost 8 bases, and 14 bases lay in between. CDR3 length: 12 amino acids. The germline V gene has CDR1 LNHDA and CDR2 SQIVND (reference sequence). DNA for the CDR3: TGTGCCAGTATGTTGCAGGGCCGAGGCTACACCTTC. Translating gives CASMLQGRGYTF.

The gene calls are TRBV7-6 and TRBJ1-2; no clear D. Germline V gene sequence: CDR1 SGHVS, CDR2 FNYEAQ. V was shortened by 3 bases and J by 8 bases, with 13 bases between the two germline ends. This CDR3 comprises 13 residues. CDR3 bases: TGTGCCAGCAGCTTTGCCGGAGTCGGCGGCTACACCTTC. Protein sequence: CASSFAGVGGYTF.

The CDR3 bases are TGTGCCAGCAGCTCGGACAGGGAAACAGATACGCAGTATTTT. It is translated as CASSSDRETDTQYF. J is TRBJ2-3 and V is TRBV7-3; 8 nucleotides match TRBD1. The CDR3 sequence is 14 residues long. J gave up 3 bases and V 4 bases, and 3 bases lay outside the gene matches. Germline V CDR1 and CDR2: SGHTA, FQGTGA.

This chain joins TRBV2 and TRBJ1-2, with D unclear. Per germline, CDR1 SNHLY and CDR2 FYNNEI. V lost 10 bases to trimming and J lost 8 bases, with 14 bases between them. CDR3 length: 11 amino acids. CDR3 amino acids: CATSYRLGYTF. CDR3 bases: TGTGCCACCTCATACAGATTAGGCTACACCTTC. Combining the CDR3 with reference TRBV2 and TRBJ1-2 gives the whole variable domain EPEVTQTPSHQVTQMGQEVILRCVPISNHLYFYWYRQILGQKVEFLVSFYNNEISEKSEIFDDQFSVERPDGSNFTLKIRSTKLEDSAMYFCATSYRLGYTFGSGTRLTVV.

The chain's CDR3 is CASSSLGLSPDNEQFF. The CDR3 coding sequence is TGTGCCAGCAGCTCCCTGGGGCTTAGCCCAGACAATGAGCAGTTCTTC. The chain links TRBV9 to TRBJ2-1; D might be TRBD1 (5 bases). The V gene lost 4 bases and the J gene lost 5 bases, with 19 bases spanning the gap. Per germline, CDR1 SGDLS and CDR2 YYNGEE. This CDR3 is built from 16 residues.

This clone was detected once. V gene TRBV2 combines with J gene TRBJ2-1; a weak D match, TRBD2 (6 bases). V shed 5 bases and J shed 2 bases, with 16 bases lying between them. This CDR3 is 16 amino acids long. The V gene's germline CDR1 is SNHLY and CDR2 FYNNEI. CDR3 loop: CASSTQFSGAYNEQFF. CDR3 in DNA: TGTGCCAGCAGTACGCAATTTAGCGGAGCCTACAATGAGCAGTTCTTC.

This clone was found a few times. This chain uses TRBV7-2 with TRBJ1-2, with TRBD1 identical over 10 bases. V lost 3 bases, J lost 8 bases, and 9 bases stayed unmatched. The CDR3 length is 15 residues. Germline-derived CDR1 and CDR2 are SGHTA and FQGNSA. The CDR3 here is CASSFRRQGAHGYTF. The CDR3 coding sequence is TGTGCCAGCAGCTTCCGCCGACAGGGGGCTCACGGCTACACCTTC.

The chain carries TRBV10-1 and TRBJ2-2; TRBD1 matches at 8 bases. V shed 3 bases and J 5 bases; nucleotides not matched to a gene: 5. The CDR3 is 15 amino acids. In germline, CDR1 is WNHNN, CDR2 SYGVQD (reference sequence). The chain's CDR3 is CASSEQGQGTGELFF. In DNA form, the CDR3 reads TGCGCCAGCAGTGAACAAGGACAGGGTACCGGGGAGCTGTTTTTT.

With regard to this clone: At one end, the junction sequence differs from germline, possibly due to a read error. V is TRBV7-9 and J is TRBJ2-2; 7 nucleotides match TRBD2. The CDR3 contains 15 residues. Germline assignment: CDR1 SEHNR and CDR2 FQNEAQ (reference sequence). Here the CDR3 DNA reads TGTGCCAGCAGCTTAGAACTAGCGAAAACCGGGGAGCTGTTTTTT. Encoded protein: CASSLELAKTGELFF.

The V and J genes are TRBV18 and TRBJ1-1, with a possible D match to TRBD1 (5 bases). The CDR3 consists of 15 residues. V was trimmed by 2 bases and J by 4 bases, leaving 14 bases between them. Germline assignment: CDR1 KGHSH and CDR2 LQKENI. The CDR3 nucleotides read TGTGCCAGCTCACCAGTAGGACAATTGCTCACTGAAGCTTTCTTT. This gives the protein CASSPVGQLLTEAFF.

This clone occurred once. V is TRBV30 and J is TRBJ1-2, with 10 bases matching TRBD1. V was pared by 3 bases and J by 7 bases, with 5 bases of the junction left unmatched. The CDR3 has 13 amino acids. Germline-derived CDR1 and CDR2 are GTSNPN and SVGIG (reference sequence). The DNA for the CDR3 is TGTGCCTGGAGCCAAGGGGACAGGGGTGGCTACACCTTC. It is translated as CAWSQGDRGGYTF.

The chain joins TRBV29-1 to TRBJ1-3, with TRBD1 matching 11 bases. V dropped 7 bases and J dropped 1; count of bases not matched to a gene: 9. The CDR3 has 16 amino acids. CDR1 is SQVTM, CDR2 ANQGSEA, per germline. CDR3 residues: CSGGRTGGWSGNTIYF. The CDR3 DNA reads as TGCAGCGGTGGCAGGACAGGGGGCTGGTCTGGAAACACCATATATTTT.

The chain links TRBV4-1 to TRBJ2-5; 11 positions agree with TRBD2. CDR3 length: 18 residues. CDR1 is MGHRA and CDR2 is YSYEKL in the germline V gene. Trimming removed 0 bases from V and 3 bases from J; junction bases left unmatched: 9. The CDR3 DNA is TGCGCCAGCAGCCAAGATAGACTAGCGGGGCTGGGAAAAGAGACCCAGTACTTC. It encodes CASSQDRLAGLGKETQYF.